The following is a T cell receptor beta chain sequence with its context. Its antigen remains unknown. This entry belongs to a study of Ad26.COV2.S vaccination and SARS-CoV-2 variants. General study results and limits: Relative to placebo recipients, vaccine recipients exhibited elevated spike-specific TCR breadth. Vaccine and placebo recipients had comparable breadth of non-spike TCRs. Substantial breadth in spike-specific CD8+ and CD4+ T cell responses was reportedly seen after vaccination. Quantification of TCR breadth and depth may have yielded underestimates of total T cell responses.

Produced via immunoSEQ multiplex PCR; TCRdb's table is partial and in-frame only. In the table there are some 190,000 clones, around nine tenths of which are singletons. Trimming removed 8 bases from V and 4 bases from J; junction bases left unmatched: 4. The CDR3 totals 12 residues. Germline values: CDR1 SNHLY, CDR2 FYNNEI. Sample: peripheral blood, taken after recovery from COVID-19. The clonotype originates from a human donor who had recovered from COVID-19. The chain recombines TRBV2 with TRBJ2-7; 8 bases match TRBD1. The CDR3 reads CASEQGAYEQYF. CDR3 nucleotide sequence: TGTGCCAGCGAGCAGGGGGCTTACGAGCAGTACTTC.